This record covers a single T cell receptor (beta chain). Germline V gene lookup returns CDR1 SGHDN and CDR2 FVKESK. The CDR3 is made up of 15 amino acids. V was clipped by 1 base and J by 3 bases; unmatched bases: 1. These data belong to a study of blood T cell repertoires in COVID-19. About the research overall: Spain, Italy and the United States supplied samples that represented acute and convalescent COVID-19.

Original handling: Quantification of nucleated cells was approximated via reference gene primer amplification. The assay was immunoSEQ multiplex PCR, and TCRdb's table has in-frame clones only and misses some. Clonal size and the V and J genes are those of that table, whereas D and trimming came from the DNA. Here the sample spans 250,000 to 400,000 clones, 90% being singletons. The TCR sequence derives from a woman aged 25 to 39 with COVID-19, enrolled during active disease. The genes are TRBV14 and TRBJ2-1, with TRBD2 identical over 9 bases. The sample consisted of peripheral blood. The CDR3 sequence is CASSQGLAVYNEQFF. For the CDR3, the DNA is TGTGCCAGCAGCCAAGGACTAGCGGTCTACAATGAGCAGTTCTTC.